This is a list of T cell receptor beta chains from one sample in a study. TCRdb independently ran MiXCR on the 5' RACE reads; one entry per CDR3 protein. The sample lists roughly 13,000 distinct CDR3 sequences; less than 25% were seen once. Sequenced input: naive CD4+ T cells sorted from blood. The origin of the receptors is a female donor with breast cancer. Both conserved end residues are part of each CDR3. Fields, in order: clone size, V gene, D gene, J gene, CDR3 protein, CDR3 DNA. D genes are given only for firm matches. Some rows have no size entry. The others give once, few or many, or a class for an expanded clone.

size: many
V: TRBV4-2
D: TRBD1
J: TRBJ2-2
CDR3: CASSYGTGVATGELFF
DNA: TGTGCCAGCAGCTACGGGACAGGGGTGGCCACCGGGGAGCTGTTTTTT

size: .
V: TRBV6-2/TRBV6-3
D: TRBD1
J: TRBJ1-2
CDR3: CASSDGLKVGQGAYGYTF
DNA: TGTGCCAGCAGTGACGGCTTGAAGGTTGGACAGGGGGCCTATGGCTACACCTTC

size: medium-sized
V: TRBV6-1
D: .
J: TRBJ1-6
CDR3: CASSILPLFSPLHF
DNA: TGTGCCAGCAGTATACTACCTTTGTTTTCACCCCTCCACTTT

size: .
V: TRBV6-5
D: TRBD2
J: TRBJ2-7
CDR3: CASSYLAGAYEQYF
DNA: TGTGCCAGCAGTTACCTAGCGGGAGCTTACGAGCAGTACTTC

size: .
V: TRBV10-3
D: TRBD1
J: TRBJ2-2
CDR3: CAISRDRVLGTGVLFF
DNA: TGTGCCATCAGTCGGGACAGGGTGCTGGGCACCGGGGTGCTGTTTTTT

size: medium-sized
V: TRBV12-3/TRBV12-4
D: .
J: TRBJ1-2
CDR3: CARSPQGGSRGYTF
DNA: TGTGCCCGCAGTCCCCAAGGGGGGAGCCGCGGCTACACCTTC

size: medium-sized
V: TRBV5-1
D: TRBD1
J: TRBJ1-2
CDR3: CASSNRDSANYGYTF
DNA: TGCGCCAGCAGCAACCGGGACAGCGCTAACTATGGCTACACCTTC

size: few
V: TRBV5-6
D: .
J: TRBJ2-5
CDR3: CASSSQETQYF
DNA: TGTGCCAGCAGCTCACAAGAGACCCAGTACTTC

size: few
V: TRBV20-1
D: .
J: TRBJ2-3
CDR3: CSAPRGAADTQYF
DNA: TGCAGTGCTCCCCGGGGAGCCGCAGATACGCAGTATTTT

size: .
V: TRBV9
D: .
J: TRBJ1-5
CDR3: CASSVETNSNQPQHF
DNA: TGTGCCAGCAGCGTAGAGACAAATAGCAATCAGCCCCAGCATTTT

size: many
V: TRBV20-1
D: TRBD2
J: TRBJ2-1
CDR3: CSATLAGGDNEQFF
DNA: TGCAGTGCTACTCTAGCGGGAGGGGACAATGAGCAGTTCTTC

size: many
V: TRBV6-1
D: .
J: TRBJ2-1
CDR3: CASSDPWGNEQFF
DNA: TGTGCCAGCAGTGACCCTTGGGGTAATGAGCAGTTCTTC

size: medium-sized
V: TRBV20-1
D: TRBD2
J: TRBJ2-1
CDR3: CSARTSGSFSSYNEQFF
DNA: TGCAGTGCACGGACTAGCGGGAGCTTTAGCTCCTACAATGAGCAGTTCTTC

size: medium-sized
V: TRBV6-5
D: .
J: TRBJ1-5
CDR3: CASSGGGNQPQHF
DNA: TGTGCCAGCTCGGGAGGGGGCAATCAGCCCCAGCATTTT

size: medium-sized
V: TRBV20-1
D: .
J: TRBJ1-3
CDR3: CSAAGGWLGGNTIYF
DNA: TGCAGTGCTGCCGGAGGGTGGTTAGGTGGAAACACCATATATTTT

size: few
V: TRBV7-9
D: .
J: TRBJ1-1
CDR3: CASSFARVGTETFF
DNA: TGTGCCAGCAGCTTCGCCAGGGTGGGCACTGAAACTTTCTTT

size: .
V: TRBV7-8
D: .
J: TRBJ2-7
CDR3: CASSLRDTIYEQYF
DNA: TGTGCCAGCAGCTTAAGGGACACAATCTACGAGCAGTACTTC

size: medium-sized
V: TRBV7-2
D: .
J: TRBJ1-6
CDR3: CASSLPGLAPLHF
DNA: TGTGCCAGCAGCTTACCAGGGTTGGCACCCCTCCACTTT

size: many
V: TRBV4-1
D: TRBD2
J: TRBJ2-1
CDR3: CASSQGTSGSDEQFF
DNA: TGCGCCAGCAGCCAAGGTACTAGCGGGAGTGATGAGCAGTTCTTC

size: medium-sized
V: TRBV4-1
D: .
J: TRBJ1-2
CDR3: CASSQSYRSRNYGYTF
DNA: TGCGCCAGCAGCCAATCCTACAGGAGTCGCAACTATGGCTACACCTTC

size: medium-sized
V: TRBV10-3
D: .
J: TRBJ1-2
CDR3: CAIRGDLVDGYTF
DNA: TGTGCCATCAGGGGGGATCTGGTCGATGGCTACACCTTC

size: .
V: TRBV6-2/TRBV6-3
D: .
J: TRBJ1-4
CDR3: CASSPSRGAAINEKLFF
DNA: TGTGCCAGCAGTCCGTCACGGGGGGCAGCGATTAATGAAAAACTGTTTTTT

size: medium-sized
V: TRBV20-1
D: .
J: TRBJ1-1
CDR3: CSARDLVGGNTEAFF
DNA: TGCAGTGCTAGAGATTTAGTTGGGGGGAACACTGAAGCTTTCTTT

size: many
V: TRBV29-1
D: .
J: TRBJ2-7
CDR3: CSVEDPRISSYEQYF
DNA: TGCAGCGTTGAAGATCCCAGGATCAGCTCCTACGAGCAGTACTTC

size: many
V: TRBV12-3/TRBV12-4
D: TRBD1
J: TRBJ2-4
CDR3: CASSSPTGVAIQYF
DNA: TGTGCCAGCAGCTCTCCAACAGGGGTAGCCATTCAGTACTTC

size: .
V: TRBV2
D: .
J: TRBJ1-4
CDR3: CASREPEKQFF
DNA: TGTGCCAGTAGAGAGCCTGAAAAACAGTTTTTT

size: many
V: TRBV19
D: .
J: TRBJ1-1
CDR3: CASSIQGLDTEAFF
DNA: TGTGCCAGTAGTATACAGGGGTTGGACACTGAAGCTTTCTTT

size: medium-sized
V: TRBV29-1
D: .
J: TRBJ1-2
CDR3: CSVDAIQGYYYGYTF
DNA: TGCAGCGTTGATGCCATTCAGGGGTATTACTATGGCTACACCTTC

size: many
V: TRBV3-1
D: .
J: TRBJ2-1
CDR3: CASSQDLRLVEDEQFF
DNA: TGTGCCAGCAGCCAAGATTTAAGACTAGTTGAGGATGAGCAGTTCTTC

size: many
V: TRBV28
D: .
J: TRBJ1-5
CDR3: CASSLSQQPQHF
DNA: TGTGCCAGCAGTTTATCCCAACAGCCCCAGCATTTT

size: .
V: TRBV20-1
D: TRBD2
J: TRBJ2-4
CDR3: CSAPPGGAKNIQYF
DNA: TGCAGTGCTCCCCCGGGGGGAGCCAAAAACATTCAGTACTTC

size: many
V: TRBV6-5
D: TRBD2
J: TRBJ2-5
CDR3: CASRGLAGGQETQYF
DNA: TGTGCCAGCAGAGGACTAGCGGGAGGCCAAGAGACCCAGTACTTC

size: many
V: TRBV5-6
D: TRBD1
J: TRBJ2-7
CDR3: CASSPGTGPYEQYF
DNA: TGTGCCAGCAGCCCCGGGACAGGGCCCTACGAGCAGTACTTC

size: .
V: TRBV9
D: TRBD1
J: TRBJ2-7
CDR3: CASSGGTGGLYEQYF
DNA: TGTGCCAGCAGCGGGGGGACAGGGGGACTATACGAGCAGTACTTC

size: .
V: TRBV5-1
D: TRBD1
J: TRBJ1-5
CDR3: CASSSGTENQPQHF
DNA: TGCGCCAGCAGCTCCGGGACAGAAAATCAGCCCCAGCATTTT

size: many
V: TRBV7-3
D: TRBD2
J: TRBJ2-1
CDR3: CASSLSSGNNEQFF
DNA: TGTGCCAGCAGCTTATCTAGCGGAAACAATGAGCAGTTCTTC

size: .
V: TRBV12-3/TRBV12-4
D: .
J: TRBJ1-2
CDR3: CASTRTAGSLHYGYTF
DNA: TGTGCCAGCACCAGAACGGCAGGGTCCTTACACTATGGCTACACCTTC

size: many
V: TRBV7-2
D: .
J: TRBJ1-2
CDR3: CASSLEGSRGYTF
DNA: TGTGCCAGCAGCTTAGAGGGGTCCCGTGGCTACACCTTC

size: medium-sized
V: TRBV18
D: .
J: TRBJ2-3
CDR3: CASSRTDTQYF
DNA: TGTGCCAGCTCCCGCACAGATACGCAGTATTTT

size: many
V: TRBV6-5
D: TRBD1
J: TRBJ2-7
CDR3: CASSWDRGSYEQYF
DNA: TGTGCCAGCAGCTGGGACAGGGGCTCCTACGAGCAGTACTTC